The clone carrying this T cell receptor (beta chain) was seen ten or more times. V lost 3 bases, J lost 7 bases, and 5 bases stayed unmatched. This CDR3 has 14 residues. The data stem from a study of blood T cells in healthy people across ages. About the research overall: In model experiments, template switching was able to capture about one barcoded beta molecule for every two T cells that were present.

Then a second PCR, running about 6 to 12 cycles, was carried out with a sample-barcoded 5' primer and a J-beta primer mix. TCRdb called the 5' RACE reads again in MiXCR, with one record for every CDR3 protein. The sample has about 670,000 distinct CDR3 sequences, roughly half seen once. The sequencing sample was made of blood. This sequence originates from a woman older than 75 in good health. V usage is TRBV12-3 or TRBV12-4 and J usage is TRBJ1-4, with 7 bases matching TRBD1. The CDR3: CASSLTGQIEKLFF. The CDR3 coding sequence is TGTGCCAGCAGTTTGACAGGGCAGATTGAAAAACTGTTTTTT.